The next 11 T cell receptor beta chains were all read from a single sample in a study of breast tumors, draining lymph nodes, adjacent tissues. Axillary draining lymph nodes of breast cancer patients supplied the node samples. TCRdb re-derived calls from the multiplex PCR reads in MiXCR, one entry per CDR3 protein. The sample yields approximately 280,000 distinct CDR3 sequences, 30% seen once. The sequencing input was axillary lymph node tissue. Receptor source: a female donor with breast cancer. Some clones in this sample may be carry-over from other donors' samples.

This clonotype was seen more than once but under ten times. The chain couples TRBV19 to TRBJ2-2; TRBD1 agrees at 10 bases. This CDR3 is 17 amino acids long. After removal of 0 bases from V and 6 bases from J, the junction contained 7 bases not matched to a gene. Germline CDR1 is LNHDA and CDR2 is SQIVND (reference sequence). The CDR3 region has the DNA TGTGCCAGTAGTATAGACGACAGGGGGCAAATCCCCGGGGAGCTGTTTTTT. Residues: CASSIDDRGQIPGELFF. Based on the CDR3 plus reference TRBV19 and TRBJ2-2, the full variable domain is DGGITQSPKYLFRKEGQNVTLSCEQNLNHDAMYWYRQDPGQGLRLIYYSQIVNDFQKGDIAEGYSVSREKKESFPLTVTSAQKNPTAFYLCASSIDDRGQIPGELFFGEGSRLTVL.

To note about this clonotype: The junction departs from germline at one end; a sequencing error may be responsible. The V call is TRBV12-3 or TRBV12-4, the J call TRBJ2-7; D possibly uses TRBD1 or TRBD2 (6 bases each). CDR3 size: 14 residues. This CDR3 is CASSSGASSCEQYF. The DNA of the CDR3 is TGTGCCAGCAGCTCGGGGGCTTCTTCCTGCGAGCAGTACTTC.

The chain is built from TRBV5-6 and TRBJ2-5; perhaps TRBD2 as D (5 bases). V shed 4 bases and J shed 3 bases, with 22 bases lying between them. CDR1 is SGHDT and CDR2 is YYEEEE in the germline V gene. The CDR3 runs to 17 residues. The CDR3 loop is CASSPLSPADLEETQYF. The CDR3 bases are TGTGCCAGCAGCCCCCTGAGCCCAGCGGATCTTGAAGAGACCCAGTACTTC.

This clonotype appeared many times. CDR3 sequence: CASSLGQGVYNEQFF. The CDR3, as DNA: TGCGCCAGCAGCTTGGGACAGGGGGTCTACAATGAGCAGTTCTTC. The rearrangement uses TRBV5-1 and TRBJ2-1, with TRBD1 matching over 9 bases. Germline-derived CDR1 and CDR2 are SGHRS and YFSETQ. This CDR3 contains 15 residues. V gave up 0 bases and J gave up 3 bases; unmatched junction bases: 1.

With respect to this clonotype: This may be a read error: a much more frequent sequence differs by one nucleotide. This chain links TRBV20-1 with TRBJ1-5; possible D gene TRBD1, 5 bases. From germline, CDR1 is DFQATT and CDR2 SNEGSKA (reference sequence). CDR3 length equals 13 residues. The CDR3 loop is CSARDWGNRPQHF. DNA of the CDR3: TGCAGTGCTAGAGATTGGGGGAATCGGCCCCAGCATTTT.

To note about this clonotype: A read error may explain this, as a much larger clone is one base away. This chain joins TRBV29-1 and TRBJ2-1; 11 bases agree with TRBD2. The germline V gene encodes CDR1 SQVTM and CDR2 ANQGSEA. CDR3 length equals 14 residues. CDR3 sequence (DNA): TGCAGCGCCCGTAGCGGGAGGGCCTACAATGAGCGGTTCTTC. Amino acids: CSARSGRAYNERFF.

Points on this clonotype: A much larger clone sits a single nucleotide away, making a read error possible. The chain uses TRBV11-3 and TRBJ2-5; 7 bases map to TRBD1. Germline trimming cut 4 bases from V and 1 base from J; bases unmatched to any gene: 6. Germline V CDR1 and CDR2: SGHNT, YENEEA. The CDR3 has 15 amino acids. CDR3 sequence: CASSSLTGPQETQYF. CDR3 in DNA: TGTGCCAGCAGCTCATTGACAGGGCCCCAAGAGACCCAGTACTTC.

There are a few counts of this clonotype. One base away lies a much larger clone, so this may be a sequencing read error. The chain combines TRBV5-6 with TRBJ1-2; D gene ambiguous. The germline V and J ends were trimmed by 0 bases and 0 bases, with 9 bases remaining between them. The germline V gene encodes CDR1 SGHDT and CDR2 YYEEEE. The CDR3 is 15 residues long. CDR3 protein: CASSLGTATNYGYTF. CDR3 nucleotide sequence: TGTGCCAGCAGCTTGGGGACGGCTACTAACTATGGCTACACCTTC.

This clonotype was seen more than once but under ten times. This chain uses TRBV3-1 with TRBJ1-5, with a tentative D call TRBD1 (6 bases). The CDR3 has 12 amino acids. The germline V and J ends were trimmed by 4 bases and 12 bases, with 13 bases remaining between them. Germline V gene lookup returns CDR1 LGHDT and CDR2 YNNKEL (reference sequence). In DNA form, the CDR3 reads TGTGCCAGCAGCCTCGAGGGGGGGATCCAGCATTTT. This encodes CASSLEGGIQHF.

To note about this clonotype: Mismatch with germline at one junction end may stem from a read error. The V and J genes are TRBV7-6 and TRBJ1-6, with D unclear. Germline loops: CDR1 SGHVS, CDR2 FNYEAQ. CDR3 length: 13 amino acids. CDR3 loop: CASSLEDNPPFHF. The CDR3 DNA reads TGTGCCAGCAGCTTGGAAGATAATCCACCCTTCCACTTT.

This clonotype was counted at least ten times. The V gene is TRBV30, the J gene TRBJ2-6; possibly TRBD1 for D (8 bases). There are 17 residues in the CDR3. The V end lost 2 bases, the J end lost 0 bases, and 14 bases lay between the germline ends. Germline V lookup: CDR1 GTSNPN, CDR2 SVGIG (reference sequence). CDR3 DNA sequence: TGTGCCTGGAGTAGGGACAGGACTAGCTCTGGGGCCAACGTCCTGACTTTC. Encoded protein: CAWSRDRTSSGANVLTF.